This passage covers 21 T cell receptor beta chains from one sample sequenced in a study of immune cell composition in non-small cell lung cancer. Normal lung was sampled as far from the tumour as possible, at least 3 cm. Data came from immunoSEQ multiplex PCR; TCRdb stores just in-frame clones and leaves some out. Altogether roughly 15,000 clones are present, around 80% being singletons, with the ten largest covering roughly 9.2%. These sequences were also reported in another study, on CD4 T cells in lung cancer.

The sequencing sample was made of non-adjacent lung tissue. The receptors were gathered from a human donor with non-small cell lung cancer.

The chain carries TRBV5-5 and TRBJ2-7; either TRBD1 or TRBD2 may supply D (5 bases each). Germline CDR1 and CDR2: SGHKS and YYEKEE (reference sequence). This CDR3 spans 17 amino acids. Trimming shortened V by 4 bases and J by 0 bases, and 20 bases separated the two germline ends. The CDR3 loop reads CASSVGGMGDSSYEQYF. CDR3 nucleotides: TGTGCCAGCAGCGTGGGTGGAATGGGGGATTCCTCCTACGAGCAGTACTTC.

The V call is TRBV5-5, the J call TRBJ2-5; 7 nucleotides align to TRBD1. J gave up 4 bases and V 3 bases, and 6 bases lay outside the gene matches. The germline V gene encodes CDR1 SGHKS and CDR2 YYEKEE (reference sequence). The CDR3 runs 14 residues. The CDR3 sequence is CASSSLNRGETQYF. In DNA, the CDR3 is TGTGCCAGCAGCTCCCTAAACAGGGGAGAGACCCAGTACTTC.

This clone was detected a few times. CDR3 sequence: CASSQDGGYGYTF. The CDR3 DNA is TGCGCCAGCAGCCAAGATGGAGGTTATGGCTACACCTTC. This chain uses TRBV4-1 with TRBJ1-2, with D unclear. The CDR3 runs to 13 residues. CDR1 is MGHRA, CDR2 YSYEKL, per germline. V was clipped by 0 bases and J by 5 bases, with 7 bases between them.

This clone appeared a single time. The CDR3 protein is CASSPDLTGGTDTQYF. CDR3 coding DNA: TGTGCCAGCAGCCCGGACCTGACGGGGGGCACAGATACGCAGTATTTT. The chain recombines TRBV11-2 with TRBJ2-3; possibly TRBD2 for D (6 bases). Germline V gives CDR1 SGHAT, CDR2 FQNNGV. This CDR3 contains 16 residues. Trimming removed 5 bases at V and 1 base at J, with 16 bases between.

The rearrangement uses TRBV9 and TRBJ2-3; 16 bases are a match to TRBD2. V lost 3 bases and J lost 7; bases outside the gene matches: 5. CDR1 and CDR2 from the germline V gene are SGDLS and YYNGEE. The CDR3 runs to 16 residues. The CDR3 DNA sequence: TGTGCCAGCAGCGAAGGGACTAGCGGGGGGGCACATACGCAGTATTTT. Encoded protein: CASSEGTSGGAHTQYF.

This sequence joins TRBV6-5 and TRBJ1-3; D is possibly TRBD1 (6 bases). This CDR3 is 16 amino acids long. Germline CDR1 MNHEY, CDR2 SVGAGI. Trimming stripped 0 bases from V and 3 bases from J, with 12 bases between. The CDR3 coding sequence is TGTGCCAGCAGTTACTCTCGACCAGGGGATGGAAACACCATATATTTT. This codes for CASSYSRPGDGNTIYF.

The CDR3 nucleotides are TGTGCCAGCAGCTTATCGGGATTCTTGGAAGAAGGCTACACCTTC. This gives the protein CASSLSGFLEEGYTF. This chain connects TRBV7-8 to TRBJ1-2; D is unresolved. Trimming removed 2 bases from V and 8 bases from J, with 18 bases in between. The CDR3 runs 15 residues. CDR1 and CDR2 from the germline V gene are SGHVS and FQNEAQ.

By frequency in the sample, this clone is medium-sized. The chain employs TRBV5-5 and TRBJ1-5, with D uncertain. CDR1 is SGHKS, CDR2 YYEKEE, per germline (reference sequence). Trimming stripped 0 bases from V and 4 bases from J, with 5 bases between. This CDR3 region has 13 residues. Here the CDR3 DNA reads TGTGCCAGCAGCTTGGGAGAGAATCAGCCCCAGCATTTT. This codes for CASSLGENQPQHF.

DNA for the CDR3: TGTGCCACCAGCAGCTACCCCGGGGGGGCCTACGAGCAGTACTTC. Protein sequence: CATSSYPGGAYEQYF. V is TRBV15 and J is TRBJ2-7; 8 bases match TRBD2. The CDR3 length is 15 residues. Looked up from germline, CDR1 is LNHNV and CDR2 is YYDKDF (reference sequence). The V and J ends lost 3 bases and 2 bases, in that order; junction bases with no gene match: 6.

V is TRBV28 and J is TRBJ2-1; TRBD2 agrees at 9 bases. The CDR3 totals 15 residues. V was clipped by 7 bases and J by 8 bases; unmatched bases: 12. Per germline, CDR1 MDHEN and CDR2 SYDVKM. DNA for the CDR3: TGTGCCAGCAAGACTGCGGGGGGGCCTATCCATGAGCAGTTCTTC. It codes for CASKTAGGPIHEQFF.

The rearrangement joins TRBV2 to TRBJ1-1; D is unresolved. CDR3 length: 15 amino acids. Trimming stripped 2 bases from V and 7 bases from J, with 17 bases between. From germline, CDR1 is SNHLY and CDR2 FYNNEI. The CDR3 bases are TGTGCCAGCAGTGAATTGCAATCAGATTTGGGTGAAGCTTTCTTT. Amino acid sequence: CASSELQSDLGEAFF. Supplemented by reference TRBV2 and TRBJ1-1, the full variable domain reads EPEVTQTPSHQVTQMGQEVILRCVPISNHLYFYWYRQILGQKVEFLVSFYNNEISEKSEIFDDQFSVERPDGSNFTLKIRSTKLEDSAMYFCASSELQSDLGEAFFGQGTRLTVV.

This clone came up once. The CDR3 spells CASSPPRGGRRTNEKLFF. For the CDR3, the DNA is TGTGCCAGCAGCCCCCCCCGAGGGGGGCGCAGGACTAATGAAAAACTGTTTTTT. The V and J genes are TRBV7-9 and TRBJ1-4; D may be TRBD1 (6 bases). Trimming left V 5 bases short and J 2 bases short, with 21 bases between. This CDR3 region has 18 residues. Germline loops: CDR1 SEHNR, CDR2 FQNEAQ (reference sequence).

The chain carries TRBV10-3 and TRBJ1-5; 9 bases align to TRBD1. The CDR3 is 16 amino acids. Germline loops: CDR1 ENHRY, CDR2 SYGVKD. V shed 8 bases, J shed 1 base, and the junction held 9 bases outside the gene matches. CDR3 bases: TGTGCCATCGGGAACAGGGGGCCGGGGAGCAATCAGCCCCAGCATTTT. It codes for CAIGNRGPGSNQPQHF.

The chain joins TRBV5-6 to TRBJ1-4; D unresolved. The V end lost 1 base, the J end lost 7 bases, and 8 bases lay between the germline ends. The CDR3 is made up of 13 amino acids. Germline V gene lookup returns CDR1 SGHDT and CDR2 YYEEEE. The CDR3 DNA reads TGTGCCAGCAGCTTGAGGGTCGGTGAAAAACTGTTTTTT. Residues: CASSLRVGEKLFF.

The V gene is TRBV5-4, the J gene TRBJ2-1, with D maybe TRBD2 (5 bases). Per germline, CDR1 SGHNT and CDR2 YYREEE (reference sequence). The V end lost 0 bases, the J end lost 5 bases, and 6 bases lay between the germline ends. The CDR3 covers 13 residues. The CDR3 region has the DNA TGTGCCAGCAGCTTGGCCGGGAACAATGAGCAGTTCTTC. Residues: CASSLAGNNEQFF.

The genes are TRBV6-6 and TRBJ1-1; D not certain. The ends were cut back, 0 bases at V and 3 bases at J, with 14 bases in the middle. Germline loops: CDR1 MNHNY, CDR2 SVGAGI (reference sequence). The CDR3 is 16 amino acids. CDR3 amino acids: CASSYSTWRWDTEAFF. The CDR3 DNA reads as TGTGCCAGCAGTTACTCGACGTGGCGGTGGGACACTGAAGCTTTCTTT.

The chain joins TRBV5-1 to TRBJ2-6; 10 bases align to TRBD1. CDR3 length equals 18 residues. Germline trimming cut 4 bases from V and 0 bases from J; bases unmatched to any gene: 7. Germline V gives CDR1 SGHRS, CDR2 YFSETQ. The CDR3 DNA follows: TGCGCCAGCAGCACCAGGACAGGGGGTAGCTCTGGGGCCAACGTCCTGACTTTC. It is translated as CASSTRTGGSSGANVLTF.

This clone was observed a single time. The chain links TRBV28 to TRBJ2-5; unclear D gene. This CDR3 is 11 amino acids long. The V end was cut by 4 bases, the J end by 5 bases, with 5 bases between. Germline-derived CDR1 and CDR2 are MDHEN and SYDVKM. The CDR3 nucleotides read TGTGCCAGCAGTTCATTGGAGACCCAGTACTTC. It translates to CASSSLETQYF.

The chain uses TRBV7-9 and TRBJ2-3; maybe TRBD2 (6 bases). V was cut by 8 bases and J by 6 bases, with 12 bases left in between. The CDR3 is 12 amino acids. From germline, CDR1 is SEHNR and CDR2 FQNEAQ (reference sequence). The CDR3: CASLGAGDTQYF. The CDR3 region has the DNA TGTGCCAGCCTTGGGGCGGGGGATACGCAGTATTTT.

The chain links TRBV6-1 to TRBJ1-2; TRBD1 is a possible D gene (5 bases). The CDR3 totals 15 residues. V was clipped by 7 bases and J by 4 bases, with 19 bases between them. CDR1 MNHNS and CDR2 SASEGT come from the germline V gene. The CDR3 loop is CASKKTARGSYGYTF. The CDR3 DNA reads TGTGCCAGCAAAAAGACAGCGCGCGGGTCCTATGGCTACACCTTC.

This clone was detected only a few times. V is TRBV14 and J is TRBJ1-1, with D uncertain. Germline assignment: CDR1 SGHDN and CDR2 FVKESK. The CDR3 consists of 13 residues. V was clipped by 1 base and J by 9 bases, with 12 bases between them. CDR3 coding DNA: TGTGCCAGCAGCCAAGGGGATGGCAGGCAAGCTTTCTTT. This gives the protein CASSQGDGRQAFF. Supplemented by reference TRBV14 and TRBJ1-1, the full variable domain reads EAGVTQFPSHSVIEKGQTVTLRCDPISGHDNLYWYRRVMGKEIKFLLHFVKESKQDESGMPNNRFLAERTGGTYSTLKVQPAELEDSGVYFCASSQGDGRQAFFGQGTRLTVV.